This TCR beta chain stems from a study of T cell changes during pregnancy in multiple sclerosis. Profiling relied on immunoSEQ multiplex PCR, and the TCRdb table lists in-frame clones only, not all of them. The repertoire holds about 24,000 clones, with just over 85% as singletons. Germline V gene sequence: CDR1 SGDLS, CDR2 YYNGEE. This CDR3 comprises 13 residues. V was cut by 3 bases and J by 4 bases, with 8 bases left in between. The rearrangement links TRBV9 to TRBJ1-5, with D perhaps TRBD1 (5 bases). Source: CD8+ T cells from peripheral blood mononuclear cells, taken in the first trimester of pregnancy. The sequence came from a female donor in good health, enrolled as a control in a pregnancy study. The CDR3 bases are TGTGCCAGCAGCGGGGGGGAAAATCAGCCCCAGCATTTT. Amino acid sequence: CASSGGENQPQHF.